This is a list of T cell receptor beta chains from one sample in a study of T cells after yellow fever vaccination. MiXCR, run by TCRdb on the 5' RACE reads, gives a single entry per CDR3 protein. The sample has fewer than 650,000 distinct CDR3 sequences, about a fifth seen once. The sample was PBMCs, taken approximately 22 days after the first yellow fever vaccination. The source is a man between 18 and 29 years old who received the YFV17D yellow fever vaccine. Each CDR3 is given with its conserved first and last residue. The D gene is left open where the match is weak. The size field is filled for only some rows; it gives once, few, many or a size class.

J gene | V gene | clone size | D gene | CDR3 protein | CDR3 DNA
TRBJ1-1 | TRBV4-3 | - | TRBD1 | CASSQALDREDTEAFF | TGCGCCAGCAGCCAAGCTTTAGACAGGGAGGACACTGAAGCTTTCTTT
TRBJ2-3 | TRBV9 | many | TRBD2 | CASSVDGGVLDTQYF | TGTGCCAGCAGCGTAGACGGGGGGGTGCTAGATACGCAGTATTTT
TRBJ2-3 | TRBV6-1 | - | - | CASSPSTPYTQYF | TGTGCCAGCAGTCCATCGACTCCTTATACGCAGTATTTT
TRBJ2-3 | TRBV11-2 | once | - | CASSPRRDARTDTQYF | TGTGCCAGCAGCCCCCGTCGGGACGCCCGCACAGATACGCAGTATTTT
TRBJ1-5 | TRBV20-1 | - | - | CSADGGVNQPQHF | TGCAGTGCTGACGGAGGGGTTAATCAGCCCCAGCATTTT
TRBJ1-4 | TRBV12-3/TRBV12-4 | many | - | CASSRQEGREKLFF | TGTGCCAGCAGCCGACAGGAGGGGCGTGAAAAACTGTTTTTT
TRBJ1-6 | TRBV4-3 | - | - | CASSQVRSVSYNSPLHF | TGCGCCAGCAGCCAAGTCCGAAGTGTCTCCTATAATTCACCCCTCCACTTT
TRBJ2-5 | TRBV20-1 | few | - | CSARDRTLAETQYF | TGCAGTGCTAGAGACCGGACACTCGCAGAGACCCAGTACTTC
TRBJ2-1 | TRBV20-1 | - | TRBD2 | CSALLAGGPNEQFF | TGCAGTGCCCTGCTAGCGGGGGGGCCCAATGAGCAGTTCTTC
TRBJ2-7 | TRBV7-3 | few | TRBD1 | CASSLFPGQDEQYF | TGTGCCAGCAGCCTATTCCCGGGACAGGACGAGCAGTACTTC
TRBJ2-7 | TRBV20-1 | few | TRBD1 | CSAHRGVSYEQYF | TGCAGTGCGCACAGGGGTGTGTCCTACGAGCAGTACTTC
TRBJ2-1 | TRBV2 | many | - | CASSEARELLAWFF | TGTGCCAGCAGTGAAGCGCGAGAGTTACTAGCCTGGTTCTTC